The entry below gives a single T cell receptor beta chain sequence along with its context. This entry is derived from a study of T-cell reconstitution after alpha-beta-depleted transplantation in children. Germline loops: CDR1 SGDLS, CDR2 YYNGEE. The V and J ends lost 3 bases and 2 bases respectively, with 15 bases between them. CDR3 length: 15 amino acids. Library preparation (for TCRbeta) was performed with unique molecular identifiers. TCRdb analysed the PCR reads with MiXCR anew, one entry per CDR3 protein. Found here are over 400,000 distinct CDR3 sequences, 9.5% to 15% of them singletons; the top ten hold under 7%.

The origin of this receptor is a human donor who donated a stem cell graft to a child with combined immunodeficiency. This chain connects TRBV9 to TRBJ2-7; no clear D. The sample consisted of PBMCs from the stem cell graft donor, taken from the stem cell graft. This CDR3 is CASSARAIGPYEQYF. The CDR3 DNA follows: TGTGCCAGCAGCGCCCGAGCCATTGGCCCCTACGAGCAGTACTTC.